This TCR beta chain was recovered during a study of Ad26.COV2.S vaccination and SARS-CoV-2 variants. For the study at large: Of the COV1001 trial arms, the Ad26.COV2.S arm included the donor. Study observations and caveats: The analyses of TCR breadth and depth may have understated the size of total T cell responses. The study found higher spike-specific TCR breadth in vaccine than placebo recipients.

Clones were read by immunoSEQ multiplex PCR, and TCRdb kept only the in-frame ones, dropping some. The sample has 200,000 to 300,000 clones; over 75% are singletons. The CDR3 loop spans 17 amino acids. Per germline, CDR1 ENHRY and CDR2 SYGVKD. The V end lost 5 bases, the J end lost 5 bases, and 24 bases lay between the germline ends. This sample's treatment: 15 to 20 received Ad26.COV2.S at low or high dose, single or two shots; about five received placebo; per-sample allocation not given. Vaccine and placebo recipients were sampled on day 63 after the first injection. Turning to this clone: Its matching antigen is unknown.

The sequencing here drew on peripheral blood, taken in a trial of Ad26.COV2.S vaccine versus placebo. This receptor was identified in a person aged 18 to 65 who received the Ad26.COV2.S COVID-19 vaccine or a placebo. This chain links TRBV10-3 with TRBJ2-5, with D perhaps assigned TRBD1 or TRBD2 (6 bases each). The CDR3 coding sequence is TGTGCCATCAGTAATTCTCCCGGGACACCCGGAGGGGAGACCCAGTACTTC. It specifies CAISNSPGTPGGETQYF.